This TCR beta chain came from a study of T cells after yellow fever vaccination. Trimming removed 7 bases from V and 8 bases from J, with 20 bases in between. The V gene's germline CDR1 is LNHDA and CDR2 SQIVND (reference sequence). CDR3 length equals 14 residues. Findings and limits, study-wide: The booster saw the reappearance of most primary-vaccination clones (roughly 95% CD4, around 88% CD8). Secondary responses were weaker yet peaked faster, day 5 versus 15. Clonotypes shared by both compartments, CD4 and CD8, made up a small share.

TCRdb re-called the 5' RACE reads with MiXCR, one entry per CDR3 protein. Here the sample spans about 220,000 distinct CDR3 sequences, 3% to 3.5% being singletons. A remark on this clonotype: No antigen is known for it.

The receptor was isolated from a man between 18 and 35 years old who received the YFV17D yellow fever vaccine. The starting material was CD4+ T cells sorted from PBMCs, obtained 10 days after the yellow fever booster vaccination. The chain combines TRBV19 with TRBJ1-1, with unresolved D. CDR3 sequence: CASIPELGRPEAFF. CDR3 sequence (DNA): TGTGCCAGTATCCCGGAACTGGGTCGTCCGGAAGCTTTCTTT.